Following are 20 T cell receptor beta chains from one sample sequenced in a study of blood T cell repertoires in COVID-19. Assay: immunoSEQ multiplex PCR; the TCRdb copy retains only in-frame clones and omits some. The repertoire holds approximately 26,000 clones, with less than 85% as singletons. Sequencing input: peripheral blood. The receptors derive from a human donor in a cohort sampled during active COVID-19.

This rearrangement joins TRBV4-3 to TRBJ2-5; D gene uncertain. The germline V and J ends were trimmed by 0 bases and 5 bases, with 10 bases remaining between them. Germline V lookup: CDR1 LGHNA, CDR2 YSLEER. This CDR3 contains 14 residues. CDR3 DNA: TGCGCCAGCAGCCAAGATAGCTTACGGGAGACCCAGTACTTC. Translating gives CASSQDSLRETQYF.

This clone was seen only once. The chain is built from TRBV25-1 and TRBJ1-1; 7 bases agree with TRBD1. The V and J ends lost 6 bases and 4 bases, in that order; junction bases with no gene match: 8. In germline, CDR1 is MGHDK, CDR2 SYGVNS. The CDR3 spans 14 residues. CDR3 coding DNA: TGTGCCAGCAGGCAAACAGGGGAGAGCACTGAAGCTTTCTTT. Encoded protein: CASRQTGESTEAFF.

This chain joins TRBV6-1 and TRBJ1-4, with D hard to call. The length of the CDR3 is 16 residues. V lost 4 bases and J 0 bases, leaving 12 bases between the germline ends. In germline, CDR1 is MNHNS, CDR2 SASEGT. CDR3 in DNA: TGTGCCAGCAGTGCGAACATGCTTGCAACTAATGAAAAACTGTTTTTT. Its translation: CASSANMLATNEKLFF.

This rearrangement joins TRBV5-1 to TRBJ1-5; maybe TRBD1 (5 bases). V was pared by 2 bases and J by 5 bases, with 11 bases between. There are 14 residues in the CDR3. Germline CDR1 SGHRS, CDR2 YFSETQ. CDR3 in DNA: TGCGCCAGCAGCTTCCGGCAGGGCGATCAGCCCCAGCATTTT. The encoded protein is CASSFRQGDQPQHF.

The gene calls are TRBV19 and TRBJ1-1, with TRBD1 identical over 7 bases. The CDR3 has 16 amino acids. CDR1 and CDR2 (germline): LNHDA, SQIVND (reference sequence). With V trimmed by 4 bases and J by 3 bases, 11 bases remained unmatched. CDR3 residues: CASSRSGTAGDTEAFF. Written as DNA, the CDR3 is TGTGCCAGTAGTAGATCTGGGACAGCGGGGGACACTGAAGCTTTCTTT.

This clone is a singleton in its sample. This rearrangement joins TRBV5-1 to TRBJ2-7; 9 bases match TRBD1. The CDR3 runs 15 residues. Per the germline V gene, CDR1 is SGHRS and CDR2 is YFSETQ. V shed 4 bases, J shed 5 bases, and the junction held 10 bases outside the gene matches. CDR3 DNA sequence: TGCGCCAGCAGCATACCGACAGGGGGGGAAGACGAGCAGTACTTC. As protein: CASSIPTGGEDEQYF. The variable domain in full, completed from reference TRBV5-1 and TRBJ2-7, reads KAGVTQTPRYLIKTRGQQVTLSCSPISGHRSVSWYQQTPGQGLQFLFEYFSETQRNKGNFPGRFSGRQFSNSRSEMNVSTLELGDSALYLCASSIPTGGEDEQYFGPGTRLTVT.

This clone has a single count. The V and J genes are TRBV9 and TRBJ2-3; 10 bases fit TRBD1. The germline V gene has CDR1 SGDLS and CDR2 YYNGEE. The CDR3 sequence is 16 residues long. V lost 3 bases, J lost 0 bases, and 4 bases stayed unmatched. The CDR3: CASSGTGGHSTDTQYF. The CDR3 nucleotides are TGTGCCAGCAGCGGGACAGGGGGACATAGCACAGATACGCAGTATTTT. The full variable domain, its missing parts supplied by reference TRBV9 and TRBJ2-3, is DSGVTQTPKHLITATGQRVTLRCSPRSGDLSVYWYQQSLDQGLQFLIQYYNGEERAKGNILERFSAQQFPDLHSELNLSSLELGDSALYFCASSGTGGHSTDTQYFGPGTRLTVL.

J is TRBJ2-3 and V is TRBV5-1; D is unresolved. Trimming cost V 2 bases and J 0 bases, with 10 bases left between them. This CDR3 is 15 amino acids long. Looked up from germline, CDR1 is SGHRS and CDR2 is YFSETQ. The CDR3 sequence: CASSFRGTSTDTQYF. The CDR3 DNA reads as TGCGCCAGCAGCTTCAGAGGTACTAGCACAGATACGCAGTATTTT.

The rearrangement uses TRBV15 and TRBJ2-5; no firm D call. The CDR3 runs to 15 residues. V gave up 6 bases and J gave up 3 bases, with 17 bases separating them. From germline, CDR1 is LNHNV and CDR2 YYDKDF (reference sequence). For the CDR3, the DNA is TGTGCCACCAGTCCGCTCCGGCTAGAGGAAGAGACCCAGTACTTC. It yields the protein CATSPLRLEEETQYF.

The CDR3 here is CASSRSPSDYGYTF. DNA for the CDR3: TGTGCCAGCAGCCGGAGCCCCTCGGACTATGGCTACACCTTC. The chain links TRBV7-2 to TRBJ1-2, with unresolved D. Trimming shortened V by 5 bases and J by 3 bases, and 13 bases separated the two germline ends. The CDR3 consists of 14 residues. In germline, CDR1 is SGHTA, CDR2 FQGNSA.

CDR3 protein: CASSDGLAGTDTQYF. The CDR3 nucleotides are TGTGCCAGCAGTGATGGGCTAGCAGGCACAGATACGCAGTATTTT. The rearrangement uses TRBV2 and TRBJ2-3; D is perhaps TRBD2 (5 bases). The V end lost 3 bases, the J end lost 1 base, and 11 bases lay between the germline ends. CDR3 size: 15 residues. The germline V gene encodes CDR1 SNHLY and CDR2 FYNNEI.

This sequence joins TRBV28 and TRBJ1-6; the D is unclear. With 6 bases removed from V and 9 bases from J, the gap between germline ends came to 6 bases. Germline CDR1 MDHEN, CDR2 SYDVKM. This CDR3 region has 11 residues. As DNA, the CDR3 is TGTGCCAGCAGAGGGAGTTCACCCCTCCACTTT. This translates into CASRGSSPLHF. Using reference TRBV28 and TRBJ1-6 for the parts outside the CDR3, the full variable domain is DVKVTQSSRYLVKRTGEKVFLECVQDMDHENMFWYRQDPGLGLRLIYFSYDVKMKEKGDIPEGYSVSREKKERFSLILESASTNQTSMYLCASRGSSPLHFGNGTRLTVT.

This rearrangement joins TRBV28 to TRBJ2-7; TRBD2 aligns across 9 bases. Germline CDR1 reads MDHEN; CDR2 reads SYDVKM. The CDR3 is made up of 13 amino acids. Trimming took 6 bases from V and 13 from J; bases not matched to a gene: 13. Here the CDR3 reads CASRIIAGAPLYF. The DNA of the CDR3 is TGTGCCAGCAGGATTATAGCGGGGGCACCCTTATACTTC.

The rearrangement joins TRBV5-4 to TRBJ2-4, with a tentative D call TRBD1 (6 bases). Germline CDR1 is SGHNT and CDR2 is YYREEE (reference sequence). Deletions cut 4 bases from V and 4 bases from J, with 15 bases between. The CDR3 length is 15 residues. Written as DNA, the CDR3 is TGTGCCAGCAGCCAAATATTGGACAGTAAAAACATTCAGTACTTC. It codes for CASSQILDSKNIQYF.

This chain connects TRBV27 to TRBJ2-3, with D possibly being TRBD1 (6 bases). The CDR3 length is 15 residues. With 4 bases removed from V and 5 bases from J, the gap between germline ends came to 16 bases. Germline CDR1 and CDR2: MNHEY and SMNVEV (reference sequence). The CDR3 is CASSWGPSSLDTQYF. For the CDR3, the DNA is TGTGCCAGCAGTTGGGGGCCAAGTTCCCTAGATACGCAGTATTTT.

The V call is TRBV19, the J call TRBJ2-5; maybe TRBD2 (6 bases). CDR3 length: 13 residues. The germline V and J ends were trimmed by 5 bases and 5 bases, with 12 bases remaining between them. Germline V gene sequence: CDR1 LNHDA, CDR2 SQIVND (reference sequence). CDR3 sequence reads: CASSDTSTETQYF. The CDR3 region has the DNA TGTGCCAGTAGTGACACTAGCACTGAGACCCAGTACTTC.

The chain joins TRBV7-2 to TRBJ2-3; weak D call: TRBD2 (6 bases). Germline loops: CDR1 SGHTA, CDR2 FQGNSA. The V end lost 1 base, the J end lost 0 bases, and 11 bases lay between the germline ends. This CDR3 contains 16 residues. CDR3 loop: CASSLGGGASTDTQYF. The CDR3 DNA follows: TGTGCCAGCAGCTTAGGTGGCGGGGCCAGCACAGATACGCAGTATTTT. The full variable domain, completed using reference TRBV7-2 and TRBJ2-3, is GAGVSQSPSNKVTEKGKDVELRCDPISGHTALYWYRQSLGQGLEFLIYFQGNSAPDKSGLPSDRFSAERTGGSVSTLTIQRTQQEDSAVYLCASSLGGGASTDTQYFGPGTRLTVL.

DNA of the CDR3: TGTGCCAGTAGTAACAGGGCCGACTATGGCTACACCTTC. This codes for CASSNRADYGYTF. This chain joins TRBV19 and TRBJ1-2; a weak D match, TRBD1 (6 bases). The CDR3 is made up of 13 amino acids. The germline V and J ends were trimmed by 4 bases and 3 bases, with 9 bases remaining between them. Per germline, CDR1 LNHDA and CDR2 SQIVND (reference sequence).

V and J are TRBV7-2 and TRBJ2-3; TRBD2 might be the D (6 bases). V lost 5 bases to trimming and J lost 0 bases, with 15 bases between them. Germline-derived CDR1 and CDR2 are SGHTA and FQGNSA. CDR3 length equals 16 residues. This chain's CDR3 is CASSPNTGVSTDTQYF. In nucleotides, the CDR3 is TGTGCCAGCAGCCCTAACACGGGGGTAAGCACAGATACGCAGTATTTT.

As regards this clone: A junction end diverges from the germline sequence, so it may reflect a read error. J is TRBJ2-1 and V is TRBV7-8; D not certain. Germline CDR1 and CDR2: SGHVS and FQNEAQ. The CDR3 spans 9 residues. CDR3 loop: CASSHSRLF. CDR3 bases: TGTGCCAGCAGCCACTCCCGTCTCTTC. Combining the CDR3 with reference TRBV7-8 and TRBJ2-1 gives the whole variable domain GAGVSQSPRYKVAKRGQDVALRCDPISGHVSLFWYQQALGQGPEFLTYFQNEAQLDKSGLPSDRFFAERPEGSVSTLKIQRTQQEDSAVYLCASSHSRLFGPGTRLTVL.